This TCR beta chain was profiled in a study of regulatory T cells in long-lasting Graves disease. The V segment lost 4 bases and the J segment 2 bases; nucleotides outside the gene matches: 7. The CDR3 is 15 residues long. The table lists this clonotype with many counts. The time point here: newly diagnosed GD, antithyroid drugs for less than 3 months. From PBMCs, RNA was extracted and then used to make the TCR library. Arm-PCR of CDR3 regions and iRepertoire HTBI primers were the basis on which TCR beta libraries were built. MiXCR was run by TCRdb on the multiplex PCR reads, yielding one entry per CDR3 protein. The sample yields 550,000 to 700,000 distinct CDR3 sequences, about 16% seen once. The same specimen was also included in a second study, on T cells in Graves' hyperthyroidism and ophthalmopathy.

This specimen was peripheral blood mononuclear cells (PBMCs), taken at new diagnosis, from a patient treated with antithyroid drugs. This clonotype was sampled from a man aged 18 to 29 with Graves disease. This sequence joins TRBV12-3 or TRBV12-4 and TRBJ2-5; 7 nucleotides align to TRBD2. This CDR3 is CASSSLAASQETQYF. The DNA for the CDR3 is TGTGCCAGCAGTTCCCTAGCGGCAAGTCAAGAGACCCAGTACTTC.